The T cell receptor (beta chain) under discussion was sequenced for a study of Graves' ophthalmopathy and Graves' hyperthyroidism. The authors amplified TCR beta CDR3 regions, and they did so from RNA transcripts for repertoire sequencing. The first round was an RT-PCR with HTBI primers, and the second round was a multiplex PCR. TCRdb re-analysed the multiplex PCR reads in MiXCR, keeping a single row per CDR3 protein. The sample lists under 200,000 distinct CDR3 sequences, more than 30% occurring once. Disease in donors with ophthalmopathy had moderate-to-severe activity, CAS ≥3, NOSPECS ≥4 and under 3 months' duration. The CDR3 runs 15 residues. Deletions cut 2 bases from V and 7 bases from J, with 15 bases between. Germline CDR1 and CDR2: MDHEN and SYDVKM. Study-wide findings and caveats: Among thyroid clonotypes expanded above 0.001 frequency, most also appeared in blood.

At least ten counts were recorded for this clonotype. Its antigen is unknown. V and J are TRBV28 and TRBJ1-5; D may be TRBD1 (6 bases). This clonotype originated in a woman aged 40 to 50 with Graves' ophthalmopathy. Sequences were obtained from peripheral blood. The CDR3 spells CASSLAGGAGQPQHF. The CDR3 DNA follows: TGTGCCAGCAGTTTAGCGGGGGGCGCCGGACAGCCCCAGCATTTT.